The entry that follows covers one TCR beta chain sequence. The antigen remains unidentified. Assay used: immunoSEQ multiplex PCR; TCRdb lists only in-frame clones, some missing. The sample includes roughly 200,000 clones, 90% to 95% of them seen just once. Germline V gene data show CDR1 as WNHNN and CDR2 as SYGVQD (reference sequence). Germline trimming cut 2 bases from V and 7 bases from J; bases unmatched to any gene: 6. The CDR3 is 15 residues long. The data were taken from a study of T cell responses to AZD1222 COVID-19 vaccine. Study-wide results and limits: Nearly half of the spike-specific TCRs reportedly recognize variant regions that carry no mutations.

The chain joins TRBV10-1 to TRBJ2-1, with 9 bases matching TRBD2. The receptor's source is an adult in good health. The material was peripheral blood, obtained on day 0 of MenACWY control vaccination. The CDR3 here is CASSERSGGRNEQFF. The DNA for the CDR3 is TGCGCCAGCAGTGAGCGCAGCGGGGGGAGGAATGAGCAGTTCTTC.